This TCR beta chain was sequenced for a study of a mutant IDH1 vaccine in newly diagnosed glioma. The CDR3 extends over 12 amino acids. Germline CDR1 is SGDLS and CDR2 is YYNGEE. Between the trimmed V and J ends, which lost 7 bases and 0 bases, there was a span of 5 bases. The time point was: week 47, end of study. Every vaccine dose comprised 300 ug of mutant IDH1 20-mer peptide plus topical imiquimod. Assay: immunoSEQ multiplex PCR; the TCRdb copy retains only in-frame clones and omits some. The sample lists over 30,000 clones; about 83% were seen once. Remarks on this clone: Its specificity is not known.

The sequenced sample was PBMCs, obtained from a glioma patient whose treatment included an IDH1 peptide vaccine. The TCR was taken from a woman aged 25 to 39 with glioma. This sequence joins TRBV9 and TRBJ1-5; D gene uncertain. In DNA, the CDR3 is TGTGCCAGCGGAGATAGCAATCAGCCCCAGCATTTT. Its translation is CASGDSNQPQHF. The full variable domain, in which reference TRBV9 and TRBJ1-5 provide the parts outside the CDR3, is DSGVTQTPKHLITATGQRVTLRCSPRSGDLSVYWYQQSLDQGLQFLIQYYNGEERAKGNILERFSAQQFPDLHSELNLSSLELGDSALYFCASGDSNQPQHFGDGTRLSIL.